Each of the 5 T cell receptor beta chains below was sequenced from the same sample in a study of CD8 T cells in Susac syndrome. After extraction with the RNeasy kit, roughly 0.45 to 1 ug of the RNA was reverse transcribed using random hexamers. A single record per CDR3 protein comes from TCRdb applying MiXCR to the immunoSEQ multiplex PCR reads. The table records 250,000 to 350,000 distinct CDR3 sequences, roughly 81% of them present only once. Material: CD8+ T cells from PBMCs. These receptors were collected from a human donor with multiple sclerosis.

The gene calls are TRBV5-1 and TRBJ2-7; 9 bases line up with TRBD2. There are 14 residues in the CDR3. Germline loops: CDR1 SGHRS, CDR2 YFSETQ. After removal of 6 bases from V and 6 bases from J, the junction contained 10 bases not matched to a gene. CDR3 in amino acids: CASTVREGSFEQYF. The CDR3 DNA reads as TGCGCCAGCACGGTGCGGGAGGGCAGCTTCGAGCAGTACTTC.

In this sample, this clonotype turned up once. V and J are TRBV7-9 and TRBJ1-5; no clear D gene. The CDR3 runs 16 residues. The germline V and J ends were trimmed by 5 bases and 2 bases, with 16 bases remaining between them. The germline V gene encodes CDR1 SEHNR and CDR2 FQNEAQ (reference sequence). The CDR3 loop reads CASSPAGIYGNQPQHF. The CDR3 nucleotides are TGTGCCAGCAGCCCGGCCGGGATATATGGCAATCAGCCCCAGCATTTT. Based on the CDR3 plus reference TRBV7-9 and TRBJ1-5, the full variable domain is DTGVSQNPRHKITKRGQNVTFRCDPISEHNRLYWYRQTLGQGPEFLTYFQNEAQLEKSRLLSDRFSAERPKGSFSTLEIQRTEQGDSAMYLCASSPAGIYGNQPQHFGDGTRLSIL.

The gene calls are TRBV20-1 and TRBJ2-3; possibly TRBD1 or TRBD2 for D (5 bases each). The CDR3 has 13 amino acids. CDR1 and CDR2 from the germline V gene are DFQATT and SNEGSKA (reference sequence). Trimming took off 4 bases at V and 6 bases at J, with 14 bases between the two ends. Written as DNA, the CDR3 is TGCAGTGCTACCCGGGACGACGCCGATACGCAGTATTTT. Protein: CSATRDDADTQYF.

DNA of the CDR3: TGTGCCAGCAGTTTCGGAGGGGAGTCGATGCACGAGCAGTACTTC. Its translation is CASSFGGESMHEQYF. This sequence joins TRBV27 and TRBJ2-7, with D possibly being TRBD2 (6 bases). Germline-derived CDR1 and CDR2 are MNHEY and SMNVEV (reference sequence). Trimming pared 3 bases from V and 5 bases from J, leaving 17 bases between. This CDR3 region has 15 residues.

V is TRBV30 and J is TRBJ2-1, with unresolved D. Trimming pared 3 bases from V and 0 bases from J, leaving 6 bases between. The CDR3 is 13 amino acids. Germline loops: CDR1 GTSNPN, CDR2 SVGIG (reference sequence). CDR3 loop: CAWSSSSYNEQFF. In nucleotides, the CDR3 is TGTGCCTGGAGCTCGAGCTCCTACAATGAGCAGTTCTTC.